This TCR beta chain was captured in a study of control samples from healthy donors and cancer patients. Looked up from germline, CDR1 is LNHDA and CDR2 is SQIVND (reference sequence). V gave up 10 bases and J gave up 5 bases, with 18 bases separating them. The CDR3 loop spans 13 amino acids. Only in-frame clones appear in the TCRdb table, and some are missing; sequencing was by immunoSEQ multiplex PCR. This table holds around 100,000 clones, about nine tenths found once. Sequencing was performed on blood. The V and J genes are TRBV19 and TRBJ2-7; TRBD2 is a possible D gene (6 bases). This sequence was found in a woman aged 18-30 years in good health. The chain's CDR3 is CATGTAPEDEQYF. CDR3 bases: TGTGCCACCGGGACTGCCCCAGAGGACGAGCAGTACTTC.